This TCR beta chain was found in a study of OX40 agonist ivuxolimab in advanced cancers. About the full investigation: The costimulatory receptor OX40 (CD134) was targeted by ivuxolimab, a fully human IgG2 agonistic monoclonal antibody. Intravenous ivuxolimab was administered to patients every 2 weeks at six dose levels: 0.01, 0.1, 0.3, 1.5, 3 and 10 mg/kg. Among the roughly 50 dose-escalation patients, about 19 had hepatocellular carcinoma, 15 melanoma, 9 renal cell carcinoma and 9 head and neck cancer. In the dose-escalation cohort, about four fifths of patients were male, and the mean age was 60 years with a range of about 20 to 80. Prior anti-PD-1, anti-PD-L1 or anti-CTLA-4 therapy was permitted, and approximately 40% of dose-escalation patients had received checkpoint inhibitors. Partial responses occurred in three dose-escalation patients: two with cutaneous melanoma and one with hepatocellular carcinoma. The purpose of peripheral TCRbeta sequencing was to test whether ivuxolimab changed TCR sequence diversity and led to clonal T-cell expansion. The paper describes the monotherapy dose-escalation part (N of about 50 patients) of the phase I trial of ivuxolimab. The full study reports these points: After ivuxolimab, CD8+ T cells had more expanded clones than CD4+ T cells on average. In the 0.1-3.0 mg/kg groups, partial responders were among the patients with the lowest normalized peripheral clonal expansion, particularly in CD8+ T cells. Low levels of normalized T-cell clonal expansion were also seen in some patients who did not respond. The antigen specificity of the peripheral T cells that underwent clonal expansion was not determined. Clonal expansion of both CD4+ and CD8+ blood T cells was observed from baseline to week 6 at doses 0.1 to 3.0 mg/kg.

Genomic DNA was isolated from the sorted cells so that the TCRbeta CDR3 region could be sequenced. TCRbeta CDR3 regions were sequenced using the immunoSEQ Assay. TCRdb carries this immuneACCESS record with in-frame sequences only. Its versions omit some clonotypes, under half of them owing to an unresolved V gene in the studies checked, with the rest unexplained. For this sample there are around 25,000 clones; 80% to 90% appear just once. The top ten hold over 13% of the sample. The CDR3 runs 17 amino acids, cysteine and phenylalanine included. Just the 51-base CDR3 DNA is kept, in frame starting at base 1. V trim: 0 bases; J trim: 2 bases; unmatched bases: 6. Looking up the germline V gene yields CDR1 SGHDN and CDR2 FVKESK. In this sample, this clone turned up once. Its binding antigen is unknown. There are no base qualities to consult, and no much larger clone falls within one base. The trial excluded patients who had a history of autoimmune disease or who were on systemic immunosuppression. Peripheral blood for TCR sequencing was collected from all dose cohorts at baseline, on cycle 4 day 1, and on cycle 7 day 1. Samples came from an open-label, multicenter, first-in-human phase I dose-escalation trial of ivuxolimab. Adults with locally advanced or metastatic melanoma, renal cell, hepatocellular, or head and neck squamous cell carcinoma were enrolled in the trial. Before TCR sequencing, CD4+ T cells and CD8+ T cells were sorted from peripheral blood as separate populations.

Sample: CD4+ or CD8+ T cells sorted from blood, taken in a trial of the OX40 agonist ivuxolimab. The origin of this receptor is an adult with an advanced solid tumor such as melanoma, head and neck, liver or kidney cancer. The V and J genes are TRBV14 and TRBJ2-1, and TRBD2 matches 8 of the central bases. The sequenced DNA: TGTGCCAGCAGCCAAGATCCGCGGGGGGTGCCCTACAATGAGCAGTTCTTC. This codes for CASSQDPRGVPYNEQFF. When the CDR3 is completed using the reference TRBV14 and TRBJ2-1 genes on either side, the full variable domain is EAGVTQFPSHSVIEKGQTVTLRCDPISGHDNLYWYRRVMGKEIKFLLHFVKESKQDESGMPNNRFLAERTGGTYSTLKVQPAELEDSGVYFCASSQDPRGVPYNEQFFGPGTRLTVL.